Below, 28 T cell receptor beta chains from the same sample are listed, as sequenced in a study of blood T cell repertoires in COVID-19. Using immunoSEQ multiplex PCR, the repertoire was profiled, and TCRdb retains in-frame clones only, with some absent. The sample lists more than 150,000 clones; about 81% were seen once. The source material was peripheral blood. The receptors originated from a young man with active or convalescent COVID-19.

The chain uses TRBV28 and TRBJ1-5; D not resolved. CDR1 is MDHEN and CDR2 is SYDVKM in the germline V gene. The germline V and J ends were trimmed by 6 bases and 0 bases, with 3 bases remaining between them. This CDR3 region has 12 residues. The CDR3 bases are TGTGCCAGCAGGAGTAGCAATCAGCCCCAGCATTTT. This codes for CASRSSNQPQHF.

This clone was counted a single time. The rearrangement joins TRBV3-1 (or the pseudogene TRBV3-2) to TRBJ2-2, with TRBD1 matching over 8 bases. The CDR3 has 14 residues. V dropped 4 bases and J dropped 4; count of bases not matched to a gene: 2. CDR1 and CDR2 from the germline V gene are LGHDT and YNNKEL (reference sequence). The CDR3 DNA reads TGTGCCAGCAGCCGGACAGGGCCCACCGGGGAGCTGTTTTTT. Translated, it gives CASSRTGPTGELFF.

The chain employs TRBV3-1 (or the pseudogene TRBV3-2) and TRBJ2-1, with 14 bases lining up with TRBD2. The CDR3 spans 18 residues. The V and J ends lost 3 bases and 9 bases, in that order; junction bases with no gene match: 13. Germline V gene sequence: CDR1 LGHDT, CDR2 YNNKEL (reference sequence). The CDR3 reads CASSQDYAGLAGVGEQFF. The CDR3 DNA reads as TGTGCCAGCAGCCAGGATTACGCGGGACTAGCGGGGGTTGGTGAGCAGTTCTTC.

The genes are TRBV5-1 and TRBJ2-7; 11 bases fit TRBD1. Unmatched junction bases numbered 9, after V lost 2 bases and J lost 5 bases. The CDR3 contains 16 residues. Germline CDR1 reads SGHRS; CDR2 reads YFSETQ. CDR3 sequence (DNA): TGCGCCAGCAGCTTCGATGGACAGGGGGCGGGAGACGAGCAGTACTTC. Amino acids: CASSFDGQGAGDEQYF. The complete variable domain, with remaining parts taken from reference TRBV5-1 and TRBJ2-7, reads KAGVTQTPRYLIKTRGQQVTLSCSPISGHRSVSWYQQTPGQGLQFLFEYFSETQRNKGNFPGRFSGRQFSNSRSEMNVSTLELGDSALYLCASSFDGQGAGDEQYFGPGTRLTVT.

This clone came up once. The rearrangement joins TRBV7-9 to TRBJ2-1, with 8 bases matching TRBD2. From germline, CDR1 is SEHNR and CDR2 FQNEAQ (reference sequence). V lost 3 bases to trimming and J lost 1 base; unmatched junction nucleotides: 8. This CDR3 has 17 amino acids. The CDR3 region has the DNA TGTGCCAGCAGCTTCGACGCGGCTAGCGGGTCCTACAATGAGCAGTTCTTC. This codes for CASSFDAASGSYNEQFF.

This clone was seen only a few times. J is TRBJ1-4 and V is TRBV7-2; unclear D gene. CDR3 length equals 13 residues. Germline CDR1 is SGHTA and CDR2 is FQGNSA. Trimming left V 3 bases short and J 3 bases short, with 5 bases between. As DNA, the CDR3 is TGTGCCAGCAGCTTGGGCCCTAATGAAAAACTGTTTTTT. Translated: CASSLGPNEKLFF.

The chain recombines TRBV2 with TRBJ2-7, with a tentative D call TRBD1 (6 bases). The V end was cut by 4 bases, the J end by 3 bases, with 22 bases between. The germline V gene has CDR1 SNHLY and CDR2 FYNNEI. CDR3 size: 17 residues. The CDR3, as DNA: TGTGCCAGCAGTGCCCACATAACAGGGACCCCTGGCTACGAGCAGTACTTC. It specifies CASSAHITGTPGYEQYF.

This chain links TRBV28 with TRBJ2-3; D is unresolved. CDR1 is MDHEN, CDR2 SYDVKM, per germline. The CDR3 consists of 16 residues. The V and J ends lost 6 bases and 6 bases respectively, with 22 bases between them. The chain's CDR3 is CASRRRGSVEEDTQYF. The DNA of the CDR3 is TGTGCCAGCAGGCGGCGCGGCAGTGTGGAAGAGGATACGCAGTATTTT. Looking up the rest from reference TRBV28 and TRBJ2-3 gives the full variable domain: DVKVTQSSRYLVKRTGEKVFLECVQDMDHENMFWYRQDPGLGLRLIYFSYDVKMKEKGDIPEGYSVSREKKERFSLILESASTNQTSMYLCASRRRGSVEEDTQYFGPGTRLTVL.

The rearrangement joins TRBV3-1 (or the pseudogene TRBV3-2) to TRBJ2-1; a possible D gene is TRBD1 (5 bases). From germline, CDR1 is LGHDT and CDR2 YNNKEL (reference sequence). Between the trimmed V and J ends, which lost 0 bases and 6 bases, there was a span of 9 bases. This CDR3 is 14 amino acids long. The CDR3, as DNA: TGTGCCAGCAGCCAAGAGGCTAGGGGCAATGAGCAGTTCTTC. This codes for CASSQEARGNEQFF.

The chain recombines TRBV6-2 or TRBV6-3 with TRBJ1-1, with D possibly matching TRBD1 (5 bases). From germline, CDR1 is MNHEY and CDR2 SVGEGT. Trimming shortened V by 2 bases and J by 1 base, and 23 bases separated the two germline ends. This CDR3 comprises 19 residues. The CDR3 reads CASSYPRSPGWGANTEAFF. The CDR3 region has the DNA TGTGCCAGCAGTTACCCTCGATCCCCAGGGTGGGGCGCGAACACTGAAGCTTTCTTT.

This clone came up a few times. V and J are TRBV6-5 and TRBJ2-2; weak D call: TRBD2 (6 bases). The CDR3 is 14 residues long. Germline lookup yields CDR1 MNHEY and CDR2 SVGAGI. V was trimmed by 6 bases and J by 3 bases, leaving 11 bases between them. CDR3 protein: CASSTGTHTGELFF. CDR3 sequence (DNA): TGTGCCAGCAGCACCGGGACTCACACCGGGGAGCTGTTTTTT.

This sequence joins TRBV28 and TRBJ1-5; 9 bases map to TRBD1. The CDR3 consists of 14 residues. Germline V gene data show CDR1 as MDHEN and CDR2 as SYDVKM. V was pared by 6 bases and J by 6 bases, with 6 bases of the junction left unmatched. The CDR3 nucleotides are TGTGCCAGCAGGCTGGACAGGGGAATTCAGCCCCAGCATTTT. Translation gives CASRLDRGIQPQHF.

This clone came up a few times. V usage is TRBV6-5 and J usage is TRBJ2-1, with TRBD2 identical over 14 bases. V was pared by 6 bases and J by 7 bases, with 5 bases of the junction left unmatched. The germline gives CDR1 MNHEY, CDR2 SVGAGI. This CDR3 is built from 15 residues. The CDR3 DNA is TGTGCCAGCAGCCCCGGGACTAGCGGGGGAAATGAGCAGTTCTTC. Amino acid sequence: CASSPGTSGGNEQFF.

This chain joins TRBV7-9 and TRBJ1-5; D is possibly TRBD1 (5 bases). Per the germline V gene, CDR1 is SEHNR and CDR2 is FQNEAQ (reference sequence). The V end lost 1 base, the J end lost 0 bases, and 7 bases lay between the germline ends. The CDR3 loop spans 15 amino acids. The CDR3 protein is CASSLEGNSNQPQHF. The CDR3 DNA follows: TGTGCCAGCAGCTTAGAGGGGAATAGCAATCAGCCCCAGCATTTT.

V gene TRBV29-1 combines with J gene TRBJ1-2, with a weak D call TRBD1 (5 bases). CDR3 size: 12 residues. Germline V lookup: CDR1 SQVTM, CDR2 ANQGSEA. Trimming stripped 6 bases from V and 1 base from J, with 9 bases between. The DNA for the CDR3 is TGCAGCGTGGGGCAGTTTAACTATGGCTACACCTTC. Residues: CSVGQFNYGYTF.

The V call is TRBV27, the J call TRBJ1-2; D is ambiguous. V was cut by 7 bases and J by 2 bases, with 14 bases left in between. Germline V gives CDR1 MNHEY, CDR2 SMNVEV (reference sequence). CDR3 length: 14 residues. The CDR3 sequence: CASNPTGFNYGYTF. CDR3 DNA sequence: TGTGCCAGCAACCCTACCGGGTTCAACTATGGCTACACCTTC.

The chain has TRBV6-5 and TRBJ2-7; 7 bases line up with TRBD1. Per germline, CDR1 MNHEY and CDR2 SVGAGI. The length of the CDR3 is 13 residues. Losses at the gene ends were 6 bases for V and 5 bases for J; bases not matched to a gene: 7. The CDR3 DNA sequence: TGTGCCAGCAGACCACAGGGGTCCAACGAGCAGTACTTC. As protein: CASRPQGSNEQYF.

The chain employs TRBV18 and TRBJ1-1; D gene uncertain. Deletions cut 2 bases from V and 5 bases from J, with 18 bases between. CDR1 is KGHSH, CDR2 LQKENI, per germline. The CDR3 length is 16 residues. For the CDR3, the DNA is TGTGCCAGCTCACCAAATTCTGTGAGGGCGAAAACTGAAGCTTTCTTT. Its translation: CASSPNSVRAKTEAFF.

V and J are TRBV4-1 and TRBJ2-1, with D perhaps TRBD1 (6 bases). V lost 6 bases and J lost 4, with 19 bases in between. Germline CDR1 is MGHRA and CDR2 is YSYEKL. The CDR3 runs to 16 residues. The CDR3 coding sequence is TGCGCCAGCAGTGCACTCGGTCCAACAGGGTACAATGAGCAGTTCTTC. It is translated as CASSALGPTGYNEQFF.

This CDR3 is CASGLGTGNTIYF. The CDR3 bases are TGTGCTAGTGGTTTGGGGACAGGGAACACCATATATTTT. The J gene is TRBJ1-3, the V gene TRBV12-5, with 8 bases lining up with TRBD1. The V gene end was trimmed by 1 base and the J gene end by 7 bases; junction bases not matched to a gene: 0. The CDR3 is 13 residues long. CDR1 is LGHNT, CDR2 FRNRAP, per germline. The entire variable domain, with the rest obtained from reference TRBV12-5 and TRBJ1-3, is as follows: DARVTQTPRHKVTEMGQEVTMRCQPILGHNTVFWYRQTMMQGLELLAYFRNRAPLDDSGMPKDRFSAEMPDATLATLKIQPSEPRDSAVYFCASGLGTGNTIYFGEGSWLTVV.

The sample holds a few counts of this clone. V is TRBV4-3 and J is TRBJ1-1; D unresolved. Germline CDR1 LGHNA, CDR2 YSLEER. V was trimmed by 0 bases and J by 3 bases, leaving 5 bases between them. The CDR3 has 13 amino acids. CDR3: CASSQDGDTEAFF. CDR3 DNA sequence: TGCGCCAGCAGCCAAGATGGAGACACTGAAGCTTTCTTT.

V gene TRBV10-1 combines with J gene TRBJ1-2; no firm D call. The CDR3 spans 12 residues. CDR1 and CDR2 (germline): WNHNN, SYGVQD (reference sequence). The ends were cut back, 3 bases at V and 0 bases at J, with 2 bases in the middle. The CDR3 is CASSDTNYGYTF. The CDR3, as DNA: TGCGCCAGCAGTGATACTAACTATGGCTACACCTTC.

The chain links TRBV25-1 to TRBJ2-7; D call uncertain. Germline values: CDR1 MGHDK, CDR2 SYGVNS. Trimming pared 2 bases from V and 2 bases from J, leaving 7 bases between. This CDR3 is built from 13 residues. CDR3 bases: TGTGCCAGCAGTGAAGGGCTTCCCTACGAGCAGTACTTC. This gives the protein CASSEGLPYEQYF.

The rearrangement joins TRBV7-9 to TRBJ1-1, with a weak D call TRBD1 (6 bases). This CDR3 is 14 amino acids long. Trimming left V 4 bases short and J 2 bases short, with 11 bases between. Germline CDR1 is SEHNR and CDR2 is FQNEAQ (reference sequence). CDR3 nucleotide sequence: TGTGCCAGCAGCTCTAAGACAGGTAACACTGAAGCTTTCTTT. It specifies CASSSKTGNTEAFF.

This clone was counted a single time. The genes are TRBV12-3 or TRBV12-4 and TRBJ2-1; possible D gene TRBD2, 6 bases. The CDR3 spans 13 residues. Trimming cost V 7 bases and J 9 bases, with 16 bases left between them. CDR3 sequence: CASTGGFGGEQFF. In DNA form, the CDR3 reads TGTGCCAGCACGGGTGGGTTCGGGGGTGAGCAGTTCTTC.

CDR3 region: CASSPKRWSGSEKLFF. The CDR3 coding sequence is TGTGCCAGCTCACCAAAACGGTGGTCCGGGTCCGAAAAACTGTTTTTT. J is TRBJ1-4 and V is TRBV18; D gene uncertain. Germline V gene data show CDR1 as KGHSH and CDR2 as LQKENI. Between the trimmed V and J ends, which lost 2 bases and 8 bases, there was a span of 18 bases. The CDR3 loop spans 16 amino acids.

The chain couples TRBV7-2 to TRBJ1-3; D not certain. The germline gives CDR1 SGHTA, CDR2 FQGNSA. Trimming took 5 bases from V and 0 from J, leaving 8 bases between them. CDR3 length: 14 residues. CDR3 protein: CASSDNLSGNTIYF. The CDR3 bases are TGTGCCAGCAGCGACAACCTCTCTGGAAACACCATATATTTT. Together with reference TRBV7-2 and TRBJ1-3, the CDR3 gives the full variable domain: GAGVSQSPSNKVTEKGKDVELRCDPISGHTALYWYRQSLGQGLEFLIYFQGNSAPDKSGLPSDRFSAERTGGSVSTLTIQRTQQEDSAVYLCASSDNLSGNTIYFGEGSWLTVV.

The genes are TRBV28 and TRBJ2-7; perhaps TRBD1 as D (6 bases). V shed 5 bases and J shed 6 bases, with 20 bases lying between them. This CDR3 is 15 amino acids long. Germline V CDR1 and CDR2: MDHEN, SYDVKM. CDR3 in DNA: TGTGCCAGCAGTAATCCCGGACAGTCGTTCCCCGAGCAGTACGTC. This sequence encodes CASSNPGQSFPEQYV.